These T cell receptor beta chains were read from a single sample in a study of T cell responses to AZD1222 COVID-19 vaccine. Assay: immunoSEQ multiplex PCR; the TCRdb copy retains only in-frame clones and omits some. This table has 150,000 or so clones, about 91% appearing once. Sample: peripheral blood, taken on day 0 of AZD1222 vaccination. The origin of the receptors is an adult in good health. Both conserved end residues are part of each CDR3. The D gene is left open where the match is weak. Clone sizes are given selectively: once, few, many, or a class where the clone is expanded.

V: TRBV7-9
J: TRBJ2-1
size: -
D: TRBD2
DNA: TGTGCCAGCAGCTTTTTAGCGGGAGGGAGCTCCTACAATGAGCAGTTCTTC
CDR3: CASSFLAGGSSYNEQFF

V: TRBV2
J: TRBJ1-2
size: -
D: -
DNA: TGTGCCAGCAAGGACAGATACTTTGGCTACACCTTC
CDR3: CASKDRYFGYTF

V: TRBV6-2/TRBV6-3
J: TRBJ2-5
size: once
D: TRBD2
DNA: TGTGCCAGCAGTCCGGGACTAGCGGGAGAGACCCAGTACTTC
CDR3: CASSPGLAGETQYF

V: TRBV19
J: TRBJ2-7
size: -
D: TRBD2
DNA: TGTGCCAGTAGTAGCGGGACTAGCGGGAGGAACGAGCAGTACTTC
CDR3: CASSSGTSGRNEQYF

V: TRBV10-1
J: TRBJ2-1
size: -
D: -
DNA: TGCGCCAGCGCTAGCGAACCGTCCAATGAGCAGTTCTTC
CDR3: CASASEPSNEQFF

V: TRBV19
J: TRBJ2-7
size: -
D: TRBD1
DNA: TGTGCCAGTAGTCCTGCCGCCGGGACAGGGACTATTTCGAGCTCCTACGAGCAGTACTTC
CDR3: CASSPAAGTGTISSSYEQYF

V: TRBV27
J: TRBJ1-2
size: -
D: TRBD1
DNA: TGTGCCAGCAGTTCAACCTCAGGGGGCTATGGCTACACCTTC
CDR3: CASSSTSGGYGYTF

V: TRBV7-7
J: TRBJ2-1
size: -
D: -
DNA: TGTGCTAGCAGCTTAAACAGCCTTGGAGAGCAGTTCTTC
CDR3: CASSLNSLGEQFF

V: TRBV18
J: TRBJ1-1
size: -
D: -
DNA: TGTGCCAGCTCACCGAAGGGTCCGAACACTGAAGCTTTCTTT
CDR3: CASSPKGPNTEAFF

V: TRBV28
J: TRBJ2-6
size: -
D: -
DNA: TGTGCCAGCAGTCACCAATGGTCGGTTCCTGGGGCCAACGTCCTGACTTTC
CDR3: CASSHQWSVPGANVLTF

V: TRBV3-1/TRBV3-2
J: TRBJ2-7
size: -
D: TRBD2
DNA: TGTGCCAGCAGCCTACTAGCGGGAGCCGTTAGATACGAGCAGTACTTC
CDR3: CASSLLAGAVRYEQYF

V: TRBV7-2
J: TRBJ2-7
size: -
D: -
DNA: TGTGCCAGCAGCTTTTTGGGTGGCGAGGGAACGGAGCAGTACTTC
CDR3: CASSFLGGEGTEQYF

V: TRBV12-3/TRBV12-4
J: TRBJ1-5
size: -
D: -
DNA: TGTGCCAGCAACGGGGGTGGTTTTCAGCCCCAGCATTTT
CDR3: CASNGGGFQPQHF

V: TRBV6-5
J: TRBJ1-1
size: -
D: TRBD1
DNA: TGTGCCAGCGTTAGACAGGGCAACACTGAAGCTTTCTTT
CDR3: CASVRQGNTEAFF

V: TRBV6-5
J: TRBJ1-2
size: -
D: -
DNA: TGTGCCAGCAGTTTGGGGATGGGCTATGGCTACACCTTC
CDR3: CASSLGMGYGYTF

V: TRBV29-1
J: TRBJ2-1
size: -
D: TRBD1
DNA: TGCAGCGTTGAAGAACAGGGGTACAATGAGCAGTTCTTC
CDR3: CSVEEQGYNEQFF

V: TRBV9
J: TRBJ2-2
size: -
D: TRBD2
DNA: TGTGCCAGCAGCGTAGCCGGCGGGAGTTTATCCACCGGGGAGCTGTTTTTT
CDR3: CASSVAGGSLSTGELFF

V: TRBV13
J: TRBJ2-3
size: -
D: -
DNA: TGTGCCAGCAGCCTTTTTCGCACACAAGCAGATACGCAGTATTTT
CDR3: CASSLFRTQADTQYF

V: TRBV7-2
J: TRBJ1-1
size: -
D: -
DNA: TGTGCCAGCAGCTTAGGGCCCCACCCGAACACTGAAGCTTTCTTT
CDR3: CASSLGPHPNTEAFF

V: TRBV29-1
J: TRBJ1-1
size: -
D: -
DNA: TGCAGCGTTAAGAGGGTGGGGACTGAAGCTTTCTTT
CDR3: CSVKRVGTEAFF

V: TRBV6-6
J: TRBJ1-1
size: -
D: -
DNA: TGTGCCAGCAGTCCCCGGGGTCAGAACACTGAAGCTTTCTTT
CDR3: CASSPRGQNTEAFF

V: TRBV12-1
J: TRBJ2-3
size: -
D: -
DNA: TGTGCCAGCAGCTTTGACCTGACTAGCAAGTCCACAGATACGCAGTATTTT
CDR3: CASSFDLTSKSTDTQYF

V: TRBV5-1
J: TRBJ2-7
size: few
D: -
DNA: TGCGCCAGCAGCCCTGAAGGGGCCTACGAGCAGTACTTC
CDR3: CASSPEGAYEQYF

V: TRBV5-4
J: TRBJ1-1
size: -
D: TRBD1
DNA: TGTGCCAGCAGCTTGGCCAGGACAGGGCCGAACACTGAAGCTTTCTTT
CDR3: CASSLARTGPNTEAFF

V: TRBV7-2
J: TRBJ2-7
size: -
D: TRBD1
DNA: TGTGCCAGCAGCACCCGACAGGGAAGCTACGAGCAGTACTTC
CDR3: CASSTRQGSYEQYF

V: TRBV30
J: TRBJ1-5
size: -
D: -
DNA: TGTGCCTGGAGTACACATGGACCGCGCAATCAGCCCCAGCATTTT
CDR3: CAWSTHGPRNQPQHF

V: TRBV30
J: TRBJ1-5
size: -
D: -
DNA: TGTGCCTGGAGTTCAGGACTCAATCAGCCCCAGCATTTT
CDR3: CAWSSGLNQPQHF

V: TRBV30
J: TRBJ1-1
size: -
D: -
DNA: TGTGCCTGGACCACAGAGTTGGAAACTGAAGCTTTCTTT
CDR3: CAWTTELETEAFF

V: TRBV27
J: TRBJ1-1
size: -
D: -
DNA: TGTGCCAGCAGTTCCTTTGGCAGGGAAAGTACTGAAGCTTTCTTT
CDR3: CASSSFGRESTEAFF

V: TRBV11-3
J: TRBJ2-1
size: -
D: -
DNA: TGTGCCAGCAGCTTAGAGACGAGCTCCTACAATGAGCAGTTCTTC
CDR3: CASSLETSSYNEQFF

V: TRBV5-1
J: TRBJ2-2
size: -
D: -
DNA: TGCGCCAGCAGCTTGAGCGCAGTGAACACCGGGGAGCTGTTTTTT
CDR3: CASSLSAVNTGELFF

V: TRBV13
J: TRBJ2-1
size: -
D: -
DNA: TGTGCCAGCAGCTCAACTAGGACTGAGCAGTTCTTC
CDR3: CASSSTRTEQFF

V: TRBV6-5
J: TRBJ1-1
size: -
D: TRBD1
DNA: TGTGCCAGCCACGCCCCAGCAGGGGGGGACACTGAAGCTTTCTTT
CDR3: CASHAPAGGDTEAFF

V: TRBV28
J: TRBJ2-1
size: -
D: TRBD1
DNA: TGTGCCAGCAGTAGGGGACAGGGATACAATGAGCAGTTCTTC
CDR3: CASSRGQGYNEQFF

V: TRBV3-1/TRBV3-2
J: TRBJ1-1
size: -
D: -
DNA: TGTGCCAGCAGCCAAGATCCCGGGTTTGAAGCTTTCTTT
CDR3: CASSQDPGFEAFF

V: TRBV29-1
J: TRBJ2-3
size: -
D: -
DNA: TGCAGCGGCAGGGAAAATACGCAGTATTTT
CDR3: CSGRENTQYF

V: TRBV4-3
J: TRBJ1-2
size: -
D: -
DNA: TGCGCCAGCGCTGGGATCCTGAAGCAGGGGCGAAGAGGCTACACCTTC
CDR3: CASAGILKQGRRGYTF

V: TRBV6-1
J: TRBJ1-2
size: -
D: -
DNA: TGTGCCAGCAGTGAAGGGCAGTCTCTTAACTATGGCTACACCTTC
CDR3: CASSEGQSLNYGYTF

V: TRBV27
J: TRBJ1-5
size: -
D: TRBD1
DNA: TGTGCCAGCAGTTTCGGACAGGGAAGGGTTCAGCCCCAGCATTTT
CDR3: CASSFGQGRVQPQHF

V: TRBV27
J: TRBJ1-6
size: -
D: -
DNA: TGTGCCAGCAGCTCCCCGGGCGTACCCCTCCACTTT
CDR3: CASSSPGVPLHF

V: TRBV5-1
J: TRBJ2-7
size: -
D: -
DNA: TGCGCCAGCAGCTTGGGGTTCGGGGACTACGAGCAGTACTTC
CDR3: CASSLGFGDYEQYF

V: TRBV7-2
J: TRBJ2-3
size: -
D: TRBD1
DNA: TGTGCCAGCAGCTCTCTTGACAGGGCCCCCACAGATACGCAGTATTTT
CDR3: CASSSLDRAPTDTQYF

V: TRBV15
J: TRBJ2-7
size: -
D: -
DNA: TGTGCCACCAGCAAACAATCCGGGCCCCACCCGAACGAGCAGTACTTC
CDR3: CATSKQSGPHPNEQYF

V: TRBV6-5
J: TRBJ2-1
size: -
D: -
DNA: TGTGCCAGCGGAGTGGGGCCGAGCTCCTACAATGAGCAGTTCTTC
CDR3: CASGVGPSSYNEQFF

V: TRBV5-6
J: TRBJ1-1
size: -
D: -
DNA: TGTGCCAGCAGCTCAGGGTTAGGGGACACTGAAGCTTTCTTT
CDR3: CASSSGLGDTEAFF

V: TRBV18
J: TRBJ1-1
size: once
D: -
DNA: TGTGCCAGCTCACCAAGGGGAGGGACTGAAGCTTTCTTT
CDR3: CASSPRGGTEAFF

V: TRBV28
J: TRBJ2-7
size: -
D: -
DNA: -
CDR3: CASSTSGRRSYEQYF

V: TRBV6-5
J: TRBJ1-1
size: -
D: -
DNA: TGTGCCAGCAAAATGGTTAGGGACACTGAAGCTTTCTTT
CDR3: CASKMVRDTEAFF

V: TRBV19
J: TRBJ1-2
size: -
D: TRBD1
DNA: TGTGCCAGTAGTATGTCCGGGACAGGGGTAAATGGCTACACCTTC
CDR3: CASSMSGTGVNGYTF

V: TRBV27
J: TRBJ2-2
size: -
D: -
DNA: TGTGCCAGCAGTTCCCTGGGCAGGGCGGTCACCGGGGAGCTGTTTTTT
CDR3: CASSSLGRAVTGELFF

V: TRBV9
J: TRBJ2-5
size: -
D: -
DNA: TGTGCCAGCAGCGTAGGGAATGTGGGTACTACCCACCAAGAGACCCAGTACTTC
CDR3: CASSVGNVGTTHQETQYF

V: TRBV9
J: TRBJ1-6
size: -
D: TRBD1
DNA: TGTGCCAGCAGCGCAGCCGGGACAGGGCATTCACCCCTCCACTTT
CDR3: CASSAAGTGHSPLHF

V: TRBV7-2
J: TRBJ1-1
size: -
D: -
DNA: TGTGCCAGCAGCTTATCCAGGCAGGGCAACACTGAAGCTTTCTTT
CDR3: CASSLSRQGNTEAFF

V: TRBV14
J: TRBJ1-2
size: once
D: TRBD1
DNA: TGTGCCAGCAGCCCCCGAACGACAGGGAACTATGGCTACACCTTC
CDR3: CASSPRTTGNYGYTF